Each of the 13 T cell receptor beta chains below was sequenced from the same sample in a study of blood T cell repertoires in COVID-19. The table came from immunoSEQ multiplex PCR; TCRdb's copy has only in-frame clones and leaves some out. The sample yields roughly 150,000 clones, roughly 80% seen once. What was sequenced was peripheral blood. Source of these receptors: a human donor in a cohort sampled during active COVID-19.

CDR3 protein: CAISADRDQMETQYF. In nucleotides, the CDR3 is TGTGCCATCAGTGCGGACAGGGACCAAATGGAGACCCAGTACTTC. The J gene is TRBJ2-5, the V gene TRBV10-3; TRBD1 aligns across 8 bases. Germline V lookup: CDR1 ENHRY, CDR2 SYGVKD. The CDR3 contains 15 residues. The V segment lost 4 bases and the J segment 5 bases; nucleotides outside the gene matches: 9.

The chain uses TRBV24-1 and TRBJ2-2, with TRBD1 matching 10 bases. The V and J ends lost 4 bases and 7 bases, in that order; junction bases with no gene match: 8. Germline V gene sequence: CDR1 KGHDR, CDR2 SFDVKD. The CDR3 sequence is 16 residues long. The CDR3 DNA sequence: TGTGCCACCAGTGACCCCAGACAGGGGGCTGTCGGGGAGCTGTTTTTT. Residues: CATSDPRQGAVGELFF.

V and J are TRBV11-1 and TRBJ2-3; possibly TRBD1 for D (7 bases). Germline V gives CDR1 SGHAT, CDR2 FQDESV (reference sequence). This CDR3 is built from 15 residues. Trimming cost V 6 bases and J 3 bases, with 16 bases left between them. This chain's CDR3 is CASSRRQGGTDTQYF. DNA for the CDR3: TGTGCCAGCAGTCGACGACAGGGAGGAACAGATACGCAGTATTTT.

This chain connects TRBV25-1 to TRBJ2-1, with 8 positions matching TRBD2. The V gene's germline CDR1 is MGHDK and CDR2 SYGVNS. This CDR3 region has 16 residues. The V and J ends lost 1 base and 5 bases, in that order; junction bases with no gene match: 7. The CDR3 bases are TGTGCCAGCAGTGAATTCGGGGGGGGGCCCCACAATGAGCAGTTCTTC. Translating gives CASSEFGGGPHNEQFF. Combining the CDR3 with reference TRBV25-1 and TRBJ2-1 gives the whole variable domain EADIYQTPRYLVIGTGKKITLECSQTMGHDKMYWYQQDPGMELHLIHYSYGVNSTEKGDLSSESTVSRIRTEHFPLTLESARPSHTSQYLCASSEFGGGPHNEQFFGPGTRLTVL.

The chain uses TRBV5-1 and TRBJ2-2; D perhaps matches TRBD1 (6 bases). Germline CDR1 and CDR2: SGHRS and YFSETQ. This CDR3 spans 15 amino acids. Trimming cost V 4 bases and J 0 bases, with 10 bases left between them. The CDR3 DNA is TGCGCCAGCAGCCCGGGACATCCGAACACCGGGGAGCTGTTTTTT. Translating gives CASSPGHPNTGELFF. The whole variable domain, filled in from reference TRBV5-1 and TRBJ2-2, reads KAGVTQTPRYLIKTRGQQVTLSCSPISGHRSVSWYQQTPGQGLQFLFEYFSETQRNKGNFPGRFSGRQFSNSRSEMNVSTLELGDSALYLCASSPGHPNTGELFFGEGSRLTVL.

V is TRBV6-1 and J is TRBJ2-5; tentative D call: TRBD2 (5 bases). This CDR3 region has 16 residues. CDR1 and CDR2 (germline): MNHNS, SASEGT. Between the trimmed V and J ends, which lost 0 bases and 10 bases, there was a span of 21 bases. CDR3 in amino acids: CASSEAGAAIKRVQYF. In nucleotides, the CDR3 is TGTGCCAGCAGTGAAGCGGGAGCAGCTATCAAGAGAGTCCAGTACTTC.

This chain links TRBV5-1 with TRBJ1-1, with 8 bases matching TRBD1. The CDR3 consists of 18 residues. V was clipped by 4 bases and J by 2 bases; unmatched bases: 16. Germline CDR1 reads SGHRS; CDR2 reads YFSETQ. The CDR3 nucleotides are TGCGCCAGCAGCCGGAGCTCAGGGGGCACGGGAAAAAACACTGAAGCTTTCTTT. This translates into CASSRSSGGTGKNTEAFF.

The V and J genes are TRBV7-2 and TRBJ1-5, with D possibly TRBD1 on 5 matching bases. Germline V CDR1 and CDR2: SGHTA, FQGNSA. V shed 5 bases and J shed 2 bases, with 13 bases lying between them. This CDR3 region has 15 residues. In DNA form, the CDR3 reads TGTGCCAGCAGCCCCAGGACGGGGGGCAATCAGCCCCAGCATTTT. This gives the protein CASSPRTGGNQPQHF. Full variable domain (remainder filled in from reference TRBV7-2 and TRBJ1-5): GAGVSQSPSNKVTEKGKDVELRCDPISGHTALYWYRQSLGQGLEFLIYFQGNSAPDKSGLPSDRFSAERTGGSVSTLTIQRTQQEDSAVYLCASSPRTGGNQPQHFGDGTRLSIL.

The rearrangement links TRBV15 to TRBJ2-1; 9 nucleotides match TRBD2. Germline V CDR1 and CDR2: LNHNV, YYDKDF (reference sequence). The CDR3 loop spans 13 amino acids. The V and J ends lost 6 bases and 8 bases, in that order; junction bases with no gene match: 5. CDR3 nucleotides: TGTGCCACCAGTAGCGGGGGCAGCTATGAGCAGTTCTTC. It translates to CATSSGGSYEQFF.

This chain uses TRBV20-1 with TRBJ2-5; 13 bases line up with TRBD2. The CDR3 contains 15 residues. J was trimmed by 7 bases and V by 3 bases; bases with no gene match: 8. Germline CDR1 reads DFQATT; CDR2 reads SNEGSKA (reference sequence). The DNA for the CDR3 is TGCAGTGCTAGTTTGACTAGCGGGGGGTCTGGGACCCAGTACTTC. As protein: CSASLTSGGSGTQYF.

The chain carries TRBV7-2 and TRBJ2-1; TRBD1 agrees at 9 bases. Germline CDR1 SGHTA, CDR2 FQGNSA. With 5 bases clipped from V and 5 bases from J, the junction kept 7 bases outside the gene matches. CDR3 length equals 15 residues. The CDR3 region is CASSTRDRADNEQFF. In DNA, the CDR3 is TGTGCCAGCAGCACCCGGGACAGGGCGGACAATGAGCAGTTCTTC.

The rearrangement joins TRBV3-1 (or the pseudogene TRBV3-2) to TRBJ1-1; D is possibly TRBD1 (5 bases). V was clipped by 6 bases and J by 5 bases, with 10 bases between them. Germline CDR1 reads LGHDT; CDR2 reads YNNKEL (reference sequence). The CDR3 totals 12 residues. CDR3 protein: CASSGGWTEAFF. CDR3 sequence (DNA): TGTGCCAGCAGTGGGGGGTGGACTGAAGCTTTCTTT.

The V gene is TRBV6-5, the J gene TRBJ2-5, with D tentatively TRBD1 (6 bases). Trimming removed 8 bases from V and 5 bases from J, with 15 bases in between. CDR3 length: 13 residues. Germline V gene sequence: CDR1 MNHEY, CDR2 SVGAGI. The CDR3: CASRKGGRETQYF. CDR3 sequence (DNA): TGTGCCAGCCGAAAAGGGGGTCGCGAGACCCAGTACTTC.